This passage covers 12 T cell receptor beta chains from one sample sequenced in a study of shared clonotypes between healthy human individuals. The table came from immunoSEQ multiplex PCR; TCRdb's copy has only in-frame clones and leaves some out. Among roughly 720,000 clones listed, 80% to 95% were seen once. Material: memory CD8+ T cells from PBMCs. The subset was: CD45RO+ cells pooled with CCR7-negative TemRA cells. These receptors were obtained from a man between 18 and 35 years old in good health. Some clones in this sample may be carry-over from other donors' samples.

The DNA of the CDR3 is TGTGCCAGTAGTATAACATCGGGCCCCTACGAGCAGTACTTC. It yields the protein CASSITSGPYEQYF. V is TRBV19 and J is TRBJ2-7; D not certain. Germline V lookup: CDR1 LNHDA, CDR2 SQIVND (reference sequence). The CDR3 is 14 residues long. The V end lost 2 bases, the J end lost 2 bases, and 10 bases lay between the germline ends.

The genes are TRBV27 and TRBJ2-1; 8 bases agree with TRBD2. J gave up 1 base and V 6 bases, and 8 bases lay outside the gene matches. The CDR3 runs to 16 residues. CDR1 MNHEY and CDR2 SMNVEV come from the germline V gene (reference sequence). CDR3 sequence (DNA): TGTGCCAGCAGCAAGACAGGCGGGAGGTCCTACAATGAGCAGTTCTTC. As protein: CASSKTGGRSYNEQFF.

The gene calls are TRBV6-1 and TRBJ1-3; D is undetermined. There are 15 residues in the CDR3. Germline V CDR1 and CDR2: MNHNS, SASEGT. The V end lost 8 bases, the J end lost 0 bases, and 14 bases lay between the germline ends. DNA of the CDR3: TGTGCCAGCGCACTATTGGCAGCCTCTGGAAACACCATATATTTT. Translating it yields CASALLAASGNTIYF.

The CDR3 bases are TGTGCCAGCAGTTTTCGTGAGCGGGAAAAACTGTTTTTT. This sequence encodes CASSFREREKLFF. V gene TRBV27 combines with J gene TRBJ1-4, with D unclear. Germline V gene data show CDR1 as MNHEY and CDR2 as SMNVEV (reference sequence). CDR3 length equals 13 residues. V was clipped by 3 bases and J by 8 bases, with 10 bases between them.

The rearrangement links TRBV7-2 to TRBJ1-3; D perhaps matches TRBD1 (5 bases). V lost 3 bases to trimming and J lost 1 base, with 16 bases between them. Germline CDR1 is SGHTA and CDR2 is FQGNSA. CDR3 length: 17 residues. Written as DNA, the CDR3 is TGTGCCAGCAGCTTCAACCCCGGGACGGAGTCTGGAAACACCATATATTTT. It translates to CASSFNPGTESGNTIYF.

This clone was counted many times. CDR3 nucleotides: TGTGCCAGTAGTCGGGACAGGTTCAATGAGCAGTTCTTC. Protein product: CASSRDRFNEQFF. The chain combines TRBV19 with TRBJ2-1; the match to TRBD1 covers 8 bases. This CDR3 has 13 amino acids. CDR1 and CDR2 (germline): LNHDA, SQIVND (reference sequence). With 5 bases clipped from V and 6 bases from J, the junction kept 3 bases outside the gene matches.

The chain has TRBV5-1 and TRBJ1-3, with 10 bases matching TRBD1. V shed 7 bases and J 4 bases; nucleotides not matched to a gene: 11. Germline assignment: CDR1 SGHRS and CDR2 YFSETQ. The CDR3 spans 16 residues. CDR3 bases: TGCGCCAGCGGAGGGGGGACAGGGGAAACCGGAAACACCATATATTTT. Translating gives CASGGGTGETGNTIYF.

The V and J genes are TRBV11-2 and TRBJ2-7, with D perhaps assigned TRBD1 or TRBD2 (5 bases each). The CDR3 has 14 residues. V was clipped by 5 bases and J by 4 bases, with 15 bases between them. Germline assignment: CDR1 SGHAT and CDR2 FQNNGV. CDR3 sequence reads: CASSTGTERYEQYF. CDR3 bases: TGTGCCAGCAGCACGGGGACGGAGAGATACGAGCAGTACTTC.

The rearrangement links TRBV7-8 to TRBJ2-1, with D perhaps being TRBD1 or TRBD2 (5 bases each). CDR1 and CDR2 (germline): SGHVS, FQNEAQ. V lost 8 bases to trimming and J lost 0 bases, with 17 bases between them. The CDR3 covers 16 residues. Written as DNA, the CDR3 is TGTGCCAGCCGAGGGGACGGGGCGAGCTCCTACAATGAGCAGTTCTTC. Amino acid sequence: CASRGDGASSYNEQFF.

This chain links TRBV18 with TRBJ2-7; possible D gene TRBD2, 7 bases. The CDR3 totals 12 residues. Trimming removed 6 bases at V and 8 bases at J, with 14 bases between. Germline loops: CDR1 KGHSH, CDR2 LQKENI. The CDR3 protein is CASSQRGAKQYF. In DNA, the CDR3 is TGTGCCAGCTCTCAACGGGGGGCTAAGCAGTACTTC.

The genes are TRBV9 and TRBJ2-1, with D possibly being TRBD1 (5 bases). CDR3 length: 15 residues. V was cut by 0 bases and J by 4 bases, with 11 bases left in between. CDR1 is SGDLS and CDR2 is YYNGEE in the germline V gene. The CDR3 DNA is TGTGCCAGCAGCGTAGAAGCAGGGCTATACAATGAGCAGTTCTTC. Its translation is CASSVEAGLYNEQFF.

CDR3 region: CASSVGGEGTNEKLFF. CDR3 nucleotides: TGTGCCAGCAGTGTCGGGGGTGAAGGAACTAATGAAAAACTGTTTTTT. V is TRBV2 and J is TRBJ1-4; D perhaps matches TRBD1 (5 bases). The CDR3 spans 16 residues. Trimming cost V 4 bases and J 1 base, with 13 bases left between them. Germline lookup yields CDR1 SNHLY and CDR2 FYNNEI.